These T cell receptor beta chains were read from a single sample in a study of PD-1 blockade in classical Hodgkin lymphoma. The method was immunoSEQ multiplex PCR; TCRdb's version includes in-frame clones alone and lacks a portion of them. The sample contains some 26,000 clones, about 93% of which appear only once. Sequenced material: peripheral blood mononuclear cells (PBMCs). These receptors originate from a human donor with classical Hodgkin lymphoma. Each CDR3 is given with its conserved first and last residue. The D gene is left open where the match is weak. For some rows the clone size is stated as once, few or many, or as a class when expanded; others skip it.

j_gene,abundance,d_gene,v_gene,CDR3aa,CDR3nt
TRBJ1-2,.,.,TRBV4-2,CASSQDRNYGYTF,TGTGCCAGCAGCCAAGATAGGAACTATGGCTACACCTTC
TRBJ2-1,.,TRBD2,TRBV5-4,CASSLGLAVYNEQFF,TGTGCCAGCAGCTTGGGGCTAGCGGTCTACAATGAGCAGTTCTTC
TRBJ2-2,once,.,TRBV7-2,CASSPAPRAGELFF,TGTGCCAGCAGCCCCGCCCCGAGAGCCGGGGAGCTGTTTTTT
TRBJ2-7,.,.,TRBV5-6,CASSLLFRSHEQYF,TGTGCCAGCAGCTTACTATTCAGGAGCCACGAGCAGTACTTC
TRBJ2-1,.,TRBD2,TRBV19,CASSSGLADPYNEQFF,TGTGCCAGTAGTTCGGGACTAGCGGACCCATACAATGAGCAGTTCTTC
TRBJ2-7,.,TRBD2,TRBV19,CASSIDGRAYEQYF,TGTGCCAGTAGTATCGACGGGAGGGCCTACGAGCAGTACTTC
TRBJ2-1,once,.,TRBV15,CATSRYGSSYNEQFF,TGTGCCACCAGCAGGTACGGGAGCTCCTACAATGAGCAGTTCTTC
TRBJ2-7,once,.,TRBV25-1,CASSSRQRSYEQYF,TGTGCCAGCTCCTCGAGACAGAGATCCTACGAGCAGTACTTC
TRBJ2-7,.,TRBD2,TRBV9,CASSAGLAGGGSYEQYF,TGTGCCAGCAGTGCCGGACTAGCGGGAGGCGGATCCTACGAGCAGTACTTC
TRBJ2-1,.,TRBD2,TRBV7-2,CASSRNSGDYNEQFF,TGTGCCAGCAGCCGAAATAGCGGGGATTACAATGAGCAGTTCTTC
TRBJ2-3,.,TRBD2,TRBV27,CASSLSRGGTDTQYF,TGTGCCAGCAGTCTATCACGGGGGGGCACAGATACGCAGTATTTT
TRBJ2-2,once,TRBD1,TRBV11-1,CADRDRDTGELFF,TGTGCAGACCGGGACAGGGACACCGGGGAGCTGTTTTTT
TRBJ1-5,.,.,TRBV11-2,CASSLNRVNQPQHF,TGTGCCAGCAGCTTAAACAGGGTGAATCAGCCCCAGCATTTT
TRBJ2-5,.,.,TRBV5-4,CASSFKARSKETQYF,TGTGCCAGCAGCTTTAAGGCCCGATCAAAAGAGACCCAGTACTTC
TRBJ2-7,.,.,TRBV5-4,CASSERGRGYHEQYF,TGTGCCAGCAGCGAAAGAGGGAGAGGCTACCACGAGCAGTACTTC
TRBJ1-5,.,.,TRBV19,CASSTVTGTSNQPQHF,TGTGCCAGTAGTACTGTCACAGGGACGAGCAATCAGCCCCAGCATTTT
TRBJ2-5,few,.,TRBV6-6,CASSTLGRPGETQYF,TGTGCCAGCAGTACCCTCGGCAGGCCGGGGGAGACCCAGTACTTC
TRBJ1-3,.,.,TRBV6-5,CASRATVSGNTIYF,TGTGCCAGCAGAGCGACAGTCTCTGGAAACACCATATATTTT
TRBJ1-1,.,.,TRBV18,CASSPPGQGIRKAFF,TGTGCCAGCTCACCACCCGGGCAGGGAATCAGAAAAGCTTTCTTT
TRBJ1-2,.,.,TRBV5-1,CASSPGSHALYGYTF,TGCGCCAGCAGCCCCGGGTCCCATGCCCTGTATGGCTACACCTTC
TRBJ2-7,.,.,TRBV19,CASSRMPQGTYEQYF,TGTGCCAGTAGTAGAATGCCCCAGGGGACCTACGAGCAGTACTTC
TRBJ1-2,.,TRBD1,TRBV4-3,CASSRGYRGWGYGYTF,TGCGCCAGCAGCCGGGGCTACAGGGGATGGGGCTATGGCTACACCTTC
TRBJ2-7,.,TRBD1,TRBV27,CASSLKGTGVFHEQYF,TGTGCCAGCAGTTTAAAGGGGACAGGGGTTTTTCACGAGCAGTACTTC
TRBJ1-3,.,.,TRBV28,CASRDGQRAGGNTIYF,TGTGCCAGCAGAGATGGACAGCGGGCGGGAGGAAACACCATATATTTT
TRBJ1-3,.,.,TRBV7-2,CASSLLQGSGNTIYF,TGTGCCAGCAGCTTACTACAGGGCTCTGGAAACACCATATATTTT
TRBJ1-4,.,.,TRBV9,CASSVGAAIGKLFF,TGTGCCAGCAGCGTAGGAGCGGCAATAGGAAAACTGTTTTTT
TRBJ1-5,.,.,TRBV6-5,CASGQPQHF,TGTGCCAGCGGTCAGCCCCAGCATTTT
TRBJ1-1,.,.,TRBV4-3,CASSQDRGRDTEAFF,TGCGCCAGCAGCCAAGATAGGGGGAGGGACACTGAAGCTTTCTTT
TRBJ2-2,.,.,TRBV7-2,CASAQIRNTGELFF,TGTGCCAGCGCACAGATTCGGAACACCGGGGAGCTGTTTTTT
TRBJ1-5,.,TRBD1,TRBV7-8,CASSLEKTGGVGQPQHF,TGTGCCAGCAGCTTGGAGAAGACAGGGGGCGTTGGGCAGCCCCAGCATTTT
TRBJ2-3,.,TRBD2,TRBV13,CASSLAPLAGPGTDTQYF,TGTGCCAGCAGCTTAGCCCCTCTAGCGGGGCCGGGCACAGATACGCAGTATTTT
TRBJ2-5,.,.,TRBV2,CASRQSGTKETQYF,TGTGCCAGCAGGCAATCCGGGACAAAAGAGACCCAGTACTTC
TRBJ2-1,few,TRBD2,TRBV9,CASSVGASTSDEQFF,TGTGCCAGCAGCGTAGGGGCTAGCACTAGCGATGAGCAGTTCTTC
TRBJ2-5,.,.,TRBV2,CASSLRVQETQYF,TGTGCCAGCAGCCTGAGGGTCCAAGAGACCCAGTACTTC
TRBJ1-2,.,.,TRBV4-3,CASSQEPAPNFSCGYTF,TGCGCCAGCAGCCAAGAGCCTGCCCCCAATTTCTCCTGTGGCTACACCTTC
TRBJ2-3,.,.,TRBV7-2,CASSLGSPGGTDTQYF,TGTGCCAGCAGCTTAGGATCGCCAGGGGGCACAGATACGCAGTATTTT
TRBJ2-3,.,.,TRBV5-1,CASSLVGTPTDTQYF,TGCGCCAGCAGCTTGGTAGGGACACCGACAGATACGCAGTATTTT
TRBJ2-5,.,.,TRBV14,CASSHPPLETQYF,TGTGCCAGCAGCCACCCTCCCTTGGAGACCCAGTACTTC
TRBJ2-5,.,.,TRBV5-4,CASSLAPGAGETQYF,TGTGCCAGCAGCTTGGCTCCGGGGGCGGGTGAGACCCAGTACTTC
TRBJ1-6,.,.,TRBV19,CASSTYRAGNSPLHF,TGTGCCAGTAGTACCTACAGAGCGGGAAATTCACCCCTCCACTTT
TRBJ2-2,.,TRBD1,TRBV13,CASSRSRGLAGELFF,TGTGCCAGCAGCCGAAGCAGGGGGCTGGCCGGGGAGCTGTTTTTT
TRBJ2-7,.,.,TRBV6-7,CASSYSSEGAWEQYF,TGTGCCAGCAGTTACTCGTCGGAGGGGGCGTGGGAGCAGTACTTC
TRBJ2-5,.,TRBD2,TRBV5-4,CASSPGLAGTQETQYF,TGTGCCAGCAGCCCCGGACTAGCGGGCACCCAAGAGACCCAGTACTTC
TRBJ2-7,.,.,TRBV9,CASAVSEDGYEQYF,TGTGCCAGCGCCGTCTCTGAGGACGGATACGAGCAGTACTTC
TRBJ1-6,.,.,TRBV10-2,CASRDDAGSYNSPLHF,TGCGCCAGCAGAGATGATGCGGGCTCCTATAATTCACCCCTCCACTTT
TRBJ2-2,.,.,TRBV4-2,CASSSYRDSTTGELFF,TGTGCCAGCAGCTCCTACCGGGACTCCACCACCGGGGAGCTGTTTTTT
TRBJ2-7,.,.,TRBV19,CASRTDGPSYEQYF,TGTGCCAGTAGAACGGACGGACCCTCCTACGAGCAGTACTTC